The 20 T cell receptor beta chains below were found in one sample sequenced in a study of cytotoxic CD8 clonotypes in ibrutinib-treated CLL. Some clones are missing from TCRdb's copy, which holds only in-frame ones; the method was immunoSEQ multiplex PCR. The sample consists of about 120,000 clones, more than 55% of them appearing once. This specimen was PBMCs, taken after 24 months of ibrutinib treatment. Receptor source: a human donor with chronic lymphocytic leukemia.

This clone was seen a handful of times. This chain joins TRBV6-1 and TRBJ2-7; D is undetermined. The V gene lost 6 bases and the J gene lost 7 bases, with 16 bases spanning the gap. The CDR3 runs to 13 residues. Germline V gives CDR1 MNHNS, CDR2 SASEGT. CDR3 sequence: CASSPTRVREQYF. CDR3 DNA sequence: TGTGCCAGCAGCCCTACAAGGGTACGTGAGCAGTACTTC.

This chain links TRBV9 with TRBJ2-7; TRBD1 agrees at 9 bases. Germline V gene data show CDR1 as SGDLS and CDR2 as YYNGEE. V lost 4 bases and J lost 3; bases outside the gene matches: 8. This CDR3 comprises 15 residues. CDR3 sequence (DNA): TGTGCCAGCAGCCCACAGGGGGGACAGGGCTACGAGCAGTACTTC. Its translation: CASSPQGGQGYEQYF.

The J gene is TRBJ1-4, the V gene TRBV30; perhaps TRBD1 as D (6 bases). The CDR3 loop spans 13 amino acids. The V gene lost 7 bases and the J gene lost 7 bases, with 16 bases spanning the gap. CDR1 is GTSNPN, CDR2 SVGIG, per germline (reference sequence). The CDR3, as DNA: TGTGCCTCAACGGGGGGCGCGGGTGAAAAACTGTTTTTT. Translated: CASTGGAGEKLFF. The variable domain in full, with the rest retrieved from reference TRBV30 and TRBJ1-4, is SQTIHQWPATLVQPVGSPLSLECTVEGTSNPNLYWYRQAAGRGLQLLFYSVGIGQISSEVPQNLSASRPQDRQFILSSKKLLLSDSGFYLCASTGGAGEKLFFGSGTQLSVL.

V and J are TRBV5-1 and TRBJ2-2; 12 bases are shared with TRBD2. Germline-derived CDR1 and CDR2 are SGHRS and YFSETQ. The CDR3 spans 15 residues. V shed 4 bases and J 5 bases; nucleotides not matched to a gene: 3. DNA of the CDR3: TGCGCCAGCAGCACGACTAGCGGGGGAACCGGGGAGCTGTTTTTT. Its protein product is CASSTTSGGTGELFF.

The genes are TRBV5-6 and TRBJ1-1; 9 bases map to TRBD1. CDR1 is SGHDT and CDR2 is YYEEEE in the germline V gene. The CDR3 runs to 16 residues. V lost 3 bases to trimming and J lost 5 bases; unmatched junction nucleotides: 11. The CDR3 here is CASSWGTGSAVTEAFF. The CDR3 DNA sequence: TGTGCCAGCAGCTGGGGGACAGGGTCGGCGGTAACTGAAGCTTTCTTT.

The rearrangement uses TRBV14 and TRBJ2-3, with D maybe TRBD1 (5 bases). V was cut by 2 bases and J by 6 bases, with 21 bases left in between. The CDR3 runs to 17 residues. Germline V lookup: CDR1 SGHDN, CDR2 FVKESK. This CDR3 reads CASSQRQRPTQADTQYF. In nucleotides, the CDR3 is TGTGCCAGCAGCCAACGACAGAGGCCAACCCAAGCGGATACGCAGTATTTT.

The chain uses TRBV7-9 and TRBJ2-2, with D hard to call. With 0 bases removed from V and 2 bases from J, the gap between germline ends came to 7 bases. CDR3 size: 15 residues. Germline V gene sequence: CDR1 SEHNR, CDR2 FQNEAQ (reference sequence). The chain's CDR3 is CASSLAVINTGELFF. CDR3 coding DNA: TGTGCCAGCAGCTTAGCGGTGATTAACACCGGGGAGCTGTTTTTT.

This clone was seen more than once but under ten times. The chain recombines TRBV6-6 with TRBJ2-7; 7 nucleotides align to TRBD1. CDR1 and CDR2 from the germline V gene are MNHNY and SVGAGI (reference sequence). The junction had 14 bases not matched to a gene; V was cut back by 6 bases and J by 6 bases. This CDR3 is 15 amino acids long. This CDR3 reads CASRPRGRGYFEQYF. In DNA form, the CDR3 reads TGTGCCAGCAGGCCAAGGGGGCGCGGGTACTTCGAGCAGTACTTC.

V and J are TRBV6-1 and TRBJ1-5, with D tentatively TRBD1 (6 bases). Germline V CDR1 and CDR2: MNHNS, SASEGT. The CDR3 sequence is 18 residues long. Between the trimmed V and J ends, which lost 4 bases and 7 bases, there was a span of 26 bases. The CDR3 spells CASSAWGGGTSSWQPQHF. The CDR3 coding sequence is TGTGCCAGCAGTGCCTGGGGAGGGGGGACAAGTTCATGGCAGCCCCAGCATTTT.

This clone was detected a few times. The chain recombines TRBV28 with TRBJ1-2; a possible D gene is TRBD1 (6 bases). Trimming left V 6 bases short and J 8 bases short, with 19 bases between. Germline V gene lookup returns CDR1 MDHEN and CDR2 SYDVKM. The CDR3 loop spans 14 amino acids. CDR3 protein: CASRLPGARRGYTF. In nucleotides, the CDR3 is TGTGCCAGCAGGTTACCAGGGGCCCGCCGGGGCTACACCTTC.

The CDR3 bases are TGTGCCAGCAGCTTAGGGTGGTCTGGGGCCAACGTCCTGACTTTC. Translated, it gives CASSLGWSGANVLTF. The rearrangement uses TRBV7-2 and TRBJ2-6; D ambiguous. CDR3 length equals 15 residues. Per the germline V gene, CDR1 is SGHTA and CDR2 is FQGNSA. Trimming cost V 1 base and J 1 base, with 5 bases left between them.

The chain couples TRBV6-1 to TRBJ2-1, with TRBD2 as a possible D gene (6 bases). The CDR3 covers 16 residues. The ends were cut back, 2 bases at V and 2 bases at J, with 13 bases in the middle. CDR1 and CDR2 (germline): MNHNS, SASEGT. The CDR3 DNA sequence: TGTGCCAGCAGTGAATACCGGGGGACCGCCTACAATGAGCAGTTCTTC. Its protein product is CASSEYRGTAYNEQFF.

This clone was detected only a few times. The gene calls are TRBV5-1 and TRBJ1-2; 7 bases align to TRBD1. This CDR3 comprises 13 residues. The V and J ends lost 5 bases and 8 bases, in that order; junction bases with no gene match: 9. The V gene's germline CDR1 is SGHRS and CDR2 YFSETQ. Here the CDR3 reads CASRTTGNDGYTF. The CDR3 nucleotides are TGCGCCAGCAGAACGACAGGGAATGACGGCTACACCTTC.

V is TRBV5-4 and J is TRBJ2-7; D could derive from TRBD1 or TRBD2 (5 bases each). The CDR3 covers 17 residues. With 4 bases removed from V and 0 bases from J, the gap between germline ends came to 20 bases. Germline V lookup: CDR1 SGHNT, CDR2 YYREEE (reference sequence). The CDR3 spells CASSPAGKKGSSYEQYF. The DNA for the CDR3 is TGTGCCAGCAGCCCGGCAGGGAAGAAAGGGAGCTCCTACGAGCAGTACTTC.

This chain connects TRBV29-1 to TRBJ2-5, with 8 bases that match TRBD2. The CDR3 consists of 13 residues. The V gene end was trimmed by 3 bases and the J gene end by 10 bases; junction bases not matched to a gene: 10. CDR1 and CDR2 (germline): SQVTM, ANQGSEA. The CDR3 region has the DNA TGCAGCGTTGACCCCCTGACTCGGGAGGGCCAGTACTTC. It encodes CSVDPLTREGQYF.

The chain combines TRBV6-5 with TRBJ1-5, with D unresolved. The CDR3 is 15 amino acids. Germline-derived CDR1 and CDR2 are MNHEY and SVGAGI. Trimming took 6 bases from V and 1 from J, leaving 13 bases between them. CDR3 loop: CASRQTLGSNQPQHF. The CDR3 DNA is TGTGCCAGCAGGCAGACTTTGGGGAGCAATCAGCCCCAGCATTTT.

The chain couples TRBV6-6 to TRBJ2-3; 13 nucleotides agree with TRBD2. The V and J ends lost 4 bases and 8 bases, in that order; junction bases with no gene match: 9. This CDR3 is 16 amino acids long. CDR1 and CDR2 from the germline V gene are MNHNY and SVGAGI (reference sequence). Written as DNA, the CDR3 is TGTGCCAGCAGTTCCCAACTAGCGGGGGGGCTGGGTACGCAGTATTTT. Translation gives CASSSQLAGGLGTQYF.

The chain employs TRBV9 and TRBJ2-1, with 10 bases aligning to TRBD1. The V gene end was trimmed by 4 bases and the J gene end by 4 bases; junction bases not matched to a gene: 8. The length of the CDR3 is 16 residues. Germline V gene sequence: CDR1 SGDLS, CDR2 YYNGEE. The CDR3 nucleotides read TGTGCCAGCAGCCCTCAGTGGGACAGGGGATACAATGAGCAGTTCTTC. This encodes CASSPQWDRGYNEQFF.

CDR3 in DNA: TGTGCCAGCAGCTTCGTGGGGGTCAGCACAGATACGCAGTATTTT. Its protein product is CASSFVGVSTDTQYF. V and J are TRBV5-6 and TRBJ2-3, with D perhaps being TRBD1 or TRBD2 (5 bases each). Germline V gene data show CDR1 as SGHDT and CDR2 as YYEEEE. The CDR3 spans 15 residues. Trimming shortened V by 2 bases and J by 0 bases, and 10 bases separated the two germline ends.

This clone was counted a few times. This chain connects TRBV30 to TRBJ1-6; TRBD1 might be the D (6 bases). There are 15 residues in the CDR3. Trimming shortened V by 0 bases and J by 8 bases, and 14 bases separated the two germline ends. The germline V gene has CDR1 GTSNPN and CDR2 SVGIG (reference sequence). The DNA of the CDR3 is TGTGCCTGGAGTGTAGGGCAGGGGTCCTATTCACCCCTCCACTTT. This translates into CAWSVGQGSYSPLHF.